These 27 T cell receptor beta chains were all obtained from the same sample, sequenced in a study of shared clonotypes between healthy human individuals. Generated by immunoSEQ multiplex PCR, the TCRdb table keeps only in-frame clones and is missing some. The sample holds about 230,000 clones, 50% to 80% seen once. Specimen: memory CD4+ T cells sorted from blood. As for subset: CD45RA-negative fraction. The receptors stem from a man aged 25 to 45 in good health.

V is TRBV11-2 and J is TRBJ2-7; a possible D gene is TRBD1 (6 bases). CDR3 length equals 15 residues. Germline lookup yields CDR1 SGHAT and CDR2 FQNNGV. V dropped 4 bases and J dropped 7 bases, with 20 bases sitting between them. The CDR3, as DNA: TGTGCCAGCAGCTACCCGACAGGCTCCCTTTCGGAGCAGTACTTC. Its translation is CASSYPTGSLSEQYF.

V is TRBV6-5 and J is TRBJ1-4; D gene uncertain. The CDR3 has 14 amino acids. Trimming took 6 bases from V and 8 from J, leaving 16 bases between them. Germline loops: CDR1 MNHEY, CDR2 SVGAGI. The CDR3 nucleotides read TGTGCCAGCAGGCCTACTGTCCTTGGGGAAAAACTGTTTTTT. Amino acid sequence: CASRPTVLGEKLFF.

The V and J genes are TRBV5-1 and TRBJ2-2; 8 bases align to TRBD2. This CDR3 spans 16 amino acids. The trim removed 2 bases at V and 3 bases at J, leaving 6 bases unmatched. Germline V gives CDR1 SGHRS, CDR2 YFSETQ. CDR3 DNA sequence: TGCGCCAGCAGCTTAAGGACTAGCAGTCACACCGGGGAGCTGTTTTTT. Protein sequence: CASSLRTSSHTGELFF.

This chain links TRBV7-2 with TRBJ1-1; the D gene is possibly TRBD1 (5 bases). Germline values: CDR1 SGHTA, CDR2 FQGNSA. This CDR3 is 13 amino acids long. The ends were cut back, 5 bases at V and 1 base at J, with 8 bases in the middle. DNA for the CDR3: TGTGCCAGCAGCGCGCAGGGGAACACTGAAGCTTTCTTT. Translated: CASSAQGNTEAFF.

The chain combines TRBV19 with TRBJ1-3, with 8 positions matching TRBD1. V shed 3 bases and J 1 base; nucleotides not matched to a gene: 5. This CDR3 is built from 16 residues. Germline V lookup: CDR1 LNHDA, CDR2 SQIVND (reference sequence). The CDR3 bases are TGTGCCAGTAGTATCTTTCGACAGGGGTCTGGAAACACCATATATTTT. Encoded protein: CASSIFRQGSGNTIYF.

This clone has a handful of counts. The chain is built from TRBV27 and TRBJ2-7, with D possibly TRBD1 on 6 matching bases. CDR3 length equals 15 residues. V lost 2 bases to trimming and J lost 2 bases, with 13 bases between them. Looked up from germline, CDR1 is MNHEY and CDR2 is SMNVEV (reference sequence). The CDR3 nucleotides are TGTGCCAGCAGTTTACTAGGACAGAGAGCCTACGAGCAGTACTTC. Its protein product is CASSLLGQRAYEQYF.

The DNA for the CDR3 is TGCGCCAGCAGCCTCGAGGGAGACAGATCGGCTCAAGCTTTCTTT. Translation: CASSLEGDRSAQAFF. This chain connects TRBV5-1 to TRBJ1-1, with a tentative D call TRBD1 (5 bases). CDR3 length: 15 residues. Deletions cut 4 bases from V and 9 bases from J, with 22 bases between. Looked up from germline, CDR1 is SGHRS and CDR2 is YFSETQ. Supplemented by reference TRBV5-1 and TRBJ1-1, the full variable domain reads KAGVTQTPRYLIKTRGQQVTLSCSPISGHRSVSWYQQTPGQGLQFLFEYFSETQRNKGNFPGRFSGRQFSNSRSEMNVSTLELGDSALYLCASSLEGDRSAQAFFGQGTRLTVV.

DNA of the CDR3: TGTGCCAGCCGAAGCGGGCTCTCCTACGAGCAGTACTTC. This codes for CASRSGLSYEQYF. V gene TRBV5-4 combines with J gene TRBJ2-7, with D maybe TRBD2 (6 bases). Trimming took off 7 bases at V and 0 bases at J, with 11 bases between the two ends. The CDR3 length is 13 residues. Germline V lookup: CDR1 SGHNT, CDR2 YYREEE (reference sequence).

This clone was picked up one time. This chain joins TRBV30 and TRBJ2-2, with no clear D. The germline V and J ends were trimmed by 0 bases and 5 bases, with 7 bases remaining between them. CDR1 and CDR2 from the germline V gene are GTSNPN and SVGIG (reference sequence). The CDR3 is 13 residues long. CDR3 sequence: CAWSVPGTGELFF. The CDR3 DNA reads TGTGCCTGGAGTGTACCCGGGACCGGGGAGCTGTTTTTT.

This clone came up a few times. CDR3 in DNA: TGTGCCATCAGTCCACAGGGCAATCAGCCCCAGCATTTT. Translating it yields CAISPQGNQPQHF. The chain uses TRBV10-3 and TRBJ1-5; perhaps TRBD1 as D (5 bases). V was cut by 5 bases and J by 2 bases, with 7 bases left in between. The germline V gene encodes CDR1 ENHRY and CDR2 SYGVKD. The CDR3 has 13 residues.

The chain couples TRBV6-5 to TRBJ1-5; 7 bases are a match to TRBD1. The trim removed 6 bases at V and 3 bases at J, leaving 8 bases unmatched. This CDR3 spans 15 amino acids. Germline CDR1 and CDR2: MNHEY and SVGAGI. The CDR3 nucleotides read TGTGCCAGCAGACCCCGGACAGGACACAATCAGCCCCAGCATTTT. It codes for CASRPRTGHNQPQHF.

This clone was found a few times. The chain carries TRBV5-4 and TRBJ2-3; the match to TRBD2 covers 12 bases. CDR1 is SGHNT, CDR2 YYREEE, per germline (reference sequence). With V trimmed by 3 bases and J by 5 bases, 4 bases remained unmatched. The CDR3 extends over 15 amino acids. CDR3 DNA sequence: TGTGCCAGCAGCTGGACTAGCGGGATTGTAGATACGCAGTATTTT. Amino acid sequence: CASSWTSGIVDTQYF.

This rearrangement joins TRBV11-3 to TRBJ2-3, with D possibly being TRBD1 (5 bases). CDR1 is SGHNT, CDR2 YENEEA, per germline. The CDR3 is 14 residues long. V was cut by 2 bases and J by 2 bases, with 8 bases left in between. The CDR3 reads CASSLRGFTDTQYF. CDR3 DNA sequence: TGTGCCAGCAGCTTAAGGGGCTTCACAGATACGCAGTATTTT.

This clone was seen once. The CDR3 region has the DNA TGTGCCAGCGTAGCGTCGTTAGGGGGATACTACGAGCAGTACTTC. As protein: CASVASLGGYYEQYF. The V call is TRBV28, the J call TRBJ2-7; D might be TRBD1 (6 bases). The germline V and J ends were trimmed by 8 bases and 3 bases, with 20 bases remaining between them. The germline gives CDR1 MDHEN, CDR2 SYDVKM. The CDR3 totals 15 residues.

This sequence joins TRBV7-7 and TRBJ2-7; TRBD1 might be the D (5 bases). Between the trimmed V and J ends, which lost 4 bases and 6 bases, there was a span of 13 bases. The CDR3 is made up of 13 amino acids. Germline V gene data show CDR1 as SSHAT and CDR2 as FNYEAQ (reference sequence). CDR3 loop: CASSSRDSSEQYF. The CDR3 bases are TGTGCCAGCAGCTCCCGCGACAGCAGCGAGCAGTACTTC.

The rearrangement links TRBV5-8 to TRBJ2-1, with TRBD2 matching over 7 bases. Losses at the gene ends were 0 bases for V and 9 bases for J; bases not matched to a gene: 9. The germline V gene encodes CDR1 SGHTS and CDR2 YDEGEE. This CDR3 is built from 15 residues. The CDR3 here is CASSLGGRAGTEQFF. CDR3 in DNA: TGTGCCAGCAGCTTGGGGGGGAGGGCCGGAACTGAGCAGTTCTTC.

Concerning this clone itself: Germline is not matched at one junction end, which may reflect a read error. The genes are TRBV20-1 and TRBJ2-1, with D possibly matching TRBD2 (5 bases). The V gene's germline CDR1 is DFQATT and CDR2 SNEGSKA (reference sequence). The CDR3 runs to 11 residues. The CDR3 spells CSARGSDEQFF. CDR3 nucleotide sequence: TGCAGTGCCAGAGGGTCGGATGAGCAGTTCTTC.

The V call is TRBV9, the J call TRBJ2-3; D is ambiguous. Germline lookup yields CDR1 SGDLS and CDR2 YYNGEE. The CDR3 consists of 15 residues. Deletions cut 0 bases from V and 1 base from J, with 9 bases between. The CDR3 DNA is TGTGCCAGCAGCGTAGGGAACCTGGGCACAGATACGCAGTATTTT. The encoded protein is CASSVGNLGTDTQYF.

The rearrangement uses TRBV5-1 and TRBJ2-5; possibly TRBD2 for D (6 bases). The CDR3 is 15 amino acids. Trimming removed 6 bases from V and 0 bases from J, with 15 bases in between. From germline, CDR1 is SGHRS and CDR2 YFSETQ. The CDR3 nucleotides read TGCGCCAGCACCGCTGGGGACTTGTACCAAGAGACCCAGTACTTC. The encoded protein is CASTAGDLYQETQYF.

The CDR3 is CASRSSSFSYEQYF. As DNA, the CDR3 is TGTGCCAGCAGGTCTAGCTCCTTCTCCTACGAGCAGTACTTC. The chain uses TRBV11-2 and TRBJ2-7; tentative D call: TRBD2 (5 bases). Germline V gene sequence: CDR1 SGHAT, CDR2 FQNNGV. This CDR3 has 14 amino acids. V lost 6 bases and J 0 bases, leaving 12 bases between the germline ends.

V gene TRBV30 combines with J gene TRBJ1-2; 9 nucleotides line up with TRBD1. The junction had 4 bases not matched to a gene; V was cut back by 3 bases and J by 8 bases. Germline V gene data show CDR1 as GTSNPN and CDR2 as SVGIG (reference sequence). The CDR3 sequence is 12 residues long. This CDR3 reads CAWRTGGRGYTF. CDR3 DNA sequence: TGTGCCTGGAGGACAGGGGGACGGGGCTACACCTTC.

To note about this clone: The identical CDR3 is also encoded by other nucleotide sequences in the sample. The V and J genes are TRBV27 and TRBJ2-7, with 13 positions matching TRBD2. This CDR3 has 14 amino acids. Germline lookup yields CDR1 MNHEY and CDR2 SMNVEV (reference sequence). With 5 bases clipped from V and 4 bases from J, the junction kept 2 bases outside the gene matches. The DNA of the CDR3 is TGTGCCAGCAGTCGGACTAGCGGGAGTTACGAGCAGTACTTC. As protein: CASSRTSGSYEQYF.

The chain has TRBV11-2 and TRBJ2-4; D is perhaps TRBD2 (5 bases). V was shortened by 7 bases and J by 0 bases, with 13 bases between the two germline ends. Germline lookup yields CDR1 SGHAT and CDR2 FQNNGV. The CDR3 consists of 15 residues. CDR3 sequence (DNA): TGTGCCAGCACCTCTAGCAGGCTAGCCAAAAACATTCAGTACTTC. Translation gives CASTSSRLAKNIQYF. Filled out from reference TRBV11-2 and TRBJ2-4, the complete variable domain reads EAGVAQSPRYKIIEKRQSVAFWCNPISGHATLYWYQQILGQGPKLLIQFQNNGVVDDSQLPKDRFSAERLKGVDSTLKIQPAKLEDSAVYLCASTSSRLAKNIQYFGAGTRLSVL.

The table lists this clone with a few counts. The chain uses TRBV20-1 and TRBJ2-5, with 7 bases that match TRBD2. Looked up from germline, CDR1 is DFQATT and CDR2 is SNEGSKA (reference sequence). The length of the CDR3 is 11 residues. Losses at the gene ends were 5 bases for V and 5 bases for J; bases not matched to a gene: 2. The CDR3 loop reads CSAGLGETQYF. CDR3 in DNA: TGCAGTGCTGGACTAGGGGAGACCCAGTACTTC.

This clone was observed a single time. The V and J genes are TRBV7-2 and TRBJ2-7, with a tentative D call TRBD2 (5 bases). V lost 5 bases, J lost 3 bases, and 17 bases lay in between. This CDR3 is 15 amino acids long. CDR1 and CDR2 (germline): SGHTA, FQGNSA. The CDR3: CASSQNLGGGYEQYF. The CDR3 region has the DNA TGTGCCAGCAGCCAAAACCTAGGAGGCGGCTACGAGCAGTACTTC.

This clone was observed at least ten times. The CDR3 coding sequence is TGTGCCAGCAGCTTGTATCGTGGGGGGACTGAAGCTTTCTTT. Protein: CASSLYRGGTEAFF. The rearrangement joins TRBV5-4 to TRBJ1-1, with D possibly matching TRBD1 (5 bases). CDR1 and CDR2 from the germline V gene are SGHNT and YYREEE (reference sequence). This CDR3 is built from 14 residues. Trimming stripped 1 base from V and 5 bases from J, with 12 bases between.

The CDR3 sequence is CASSSLDYQETQYF. The CDR3 DNA reads as TGTGCCAGCAGCTCCTTGGACTACCAAGAGACCCAGTACTTC. The chain has TRBV7-9 and TRBJ2-5, with D perhaps TRBD2 (5 bases). Germline assignment: CDR1 SEHNR and CDR2 FQNEAQ (reference sequence). The CDR3 is 14 amino acids. V was pared by 4 bases and J by 0 bases, with 9 bases between.